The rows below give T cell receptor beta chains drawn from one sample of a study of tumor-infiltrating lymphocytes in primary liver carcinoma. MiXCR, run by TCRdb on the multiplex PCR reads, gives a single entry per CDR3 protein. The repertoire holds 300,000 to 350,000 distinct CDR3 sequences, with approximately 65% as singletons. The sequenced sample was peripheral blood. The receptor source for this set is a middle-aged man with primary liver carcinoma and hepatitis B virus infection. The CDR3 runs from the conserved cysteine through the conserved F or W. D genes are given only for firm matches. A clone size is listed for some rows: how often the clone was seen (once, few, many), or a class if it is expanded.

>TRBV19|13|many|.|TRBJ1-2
CASRGLSNYGYTF
TGTGCCAGTCGAGGTCTTTCTAACTATGGCTACACCTTC
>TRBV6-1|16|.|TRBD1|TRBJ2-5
CASSPHRGFEEEIQYF
TGTGCCAGCAGTCCCCACAGGGGGTTTGAGGAAGAGATCCAGTACTTC
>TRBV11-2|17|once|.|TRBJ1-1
CASSLDLALGGFTEALF
TGTGCCAGCAGCTTAGATCTGGCGTTAGGGGGTTTCACTGAAGCTTTATTT
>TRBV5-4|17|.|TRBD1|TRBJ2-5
CASSSGTGSAGIESQYF
TGTGCAAGCAGCTCCGGGACAGGGAGTGCGGGGATAGAGTCCCAGTACTTC
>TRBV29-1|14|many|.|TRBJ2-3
CSVLGRSSTDTQYF
TGCAGCGTATTGGGTCGTTCTAGCACAGATACGCAGTATTTT
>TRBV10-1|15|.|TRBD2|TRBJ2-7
CASSESASGSYEQHF
TGCGCCAGTAGTGAGTCGGCTAGCGGGAGTTACGAGCAGCACTTC
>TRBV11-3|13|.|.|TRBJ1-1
CASSPPCSTDAFF
TGTGCCAGCAGCCCCCCGTGTAGCACTGATGCTTTCTTT
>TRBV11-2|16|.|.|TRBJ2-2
CASSLLLRQRSRELFF
TGCGCCAGCAGCTTATTACTTCGGCAGAGATCCAGGGAGCTGTTTTTT
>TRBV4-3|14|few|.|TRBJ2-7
CASSRGRGAYEQYF
TGCGCCAGCAGCCGGGGACGGGGAGCCTACGAGCAGTACTTC
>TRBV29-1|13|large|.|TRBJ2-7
CSATGEASYEQYF
TGCAGCGCTACAGGGGAGGCCTCCTACGAGCAGTACTTC
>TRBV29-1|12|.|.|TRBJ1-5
CSVKDSNHSQHF
TGCAGCGTGAAAGATAGCAATCACTCCCAGCATTTT
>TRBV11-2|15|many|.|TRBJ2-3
CASSQGQIRFYTQYF
TGTGCCAGCAGCCAGGGTCAGATACGCTTCTATACGCAGTATTTT
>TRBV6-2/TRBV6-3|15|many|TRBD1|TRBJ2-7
CASSYRGQGGYEQYF
TGTGCCAGCAGTTACCGGGGACAGGGCGGCTACGAGCAGTACTTC
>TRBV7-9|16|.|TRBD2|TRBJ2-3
CPSSTGTSGRIDTQYF
TGTCCCAGCAGCACCGGGACTAGCGGGAGAATAGATACGCAGTATTTT
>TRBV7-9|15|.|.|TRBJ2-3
CASSLAVQRSDTQYF
TGTGCCAGCAGCTTAGCGGTCCAACGTAGTGATACACAGTATTTT
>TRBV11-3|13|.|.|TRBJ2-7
CVSSLVGVGEQYF
TGTGTCAGCAGCTTAGTGGGAGTCGGCGAGCAGTACTTC
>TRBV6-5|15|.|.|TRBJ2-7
CTSAKGWKEAYEQYF
TGTACCAGCGCTAAGGGTTGGAAGGAGGCCTACGAGCAGTACTTC
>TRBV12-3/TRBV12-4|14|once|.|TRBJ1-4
CVSSLSGDNEKLFF
TGTGTCAGCAGTTTATCGGGGGATAATGAAAAACTGTTTTTT
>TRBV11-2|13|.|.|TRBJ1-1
CASSSNRDTEAFF
TGTGCCAGCAGCTCTAACAGGGACACCGAAGCTTTCTTT
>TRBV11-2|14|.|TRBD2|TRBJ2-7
CVSSDRLAGGEQYF
TGTGTCAGCAGCGATAGACTAGCGGGAGGCGAGCAGTACTTC
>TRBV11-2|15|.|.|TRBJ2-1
CASSLGQVVYKEQFF
TGTGCCAGCAGCTTAGGACAGGTGGTATACAAAGAGCAGTTCTTC
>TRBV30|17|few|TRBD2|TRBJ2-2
CAWSVLQGLVGAGELFF
TGTGCCTGGAGTGTACTTCAGGGACTAGTGGGAGCAGGGGAGCTGTTTTTT
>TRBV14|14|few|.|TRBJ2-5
CASSQSTDQETQYF
TGTGCCAGCAGCCAGTCGACAGACCAAGAGACCCAGTACTTC
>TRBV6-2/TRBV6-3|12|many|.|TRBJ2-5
CASSLTLETQYF
TGTGCCAGCAGTTTAACACTGGAGACCCAGTACTTC
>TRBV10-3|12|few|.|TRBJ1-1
CAIKDRQPEAFF
TGTGCCATCAAGGACAGACAGCCTGAAGCTTTCTTT
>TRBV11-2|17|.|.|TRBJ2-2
CASSQVRVPQDTGELFF
TGTGCCAGCAGCCAAGTGAGGGTCCCTCAGGACACCGGGGAGCTGTTTTTT
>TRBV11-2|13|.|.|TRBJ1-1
CASSIVLDTEAFF
TGTGCCAGCAGCATAGTATTAGACACCGAAGCTTTCTTT
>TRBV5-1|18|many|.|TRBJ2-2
CASSLGGDSRVNTGELFF
TGCGCCAGCAGCTTGGGCGGGGACAGCCGGGTAAACACCGGGGAGCTGTTTTTT
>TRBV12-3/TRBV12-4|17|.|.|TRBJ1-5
CTSSFSGQGAFNQPQHF
TGTACCAGCAGTTTTTCAGGGCAGGGAGCTTTCAATCAGCCCCAGCATTTT
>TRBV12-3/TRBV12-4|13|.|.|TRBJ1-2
CACSPQWGRGYTF
TGTGCCTGCAGTCCCCAGTGGGGGCGGGGCTACACCTTC
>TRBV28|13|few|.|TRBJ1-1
CASSPQWGTEAFF
TGTGCCAGCAGTCCCCAGTGGGGCACTGAAGCTTTCTTT
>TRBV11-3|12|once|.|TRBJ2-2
CASSLGPGEKFF
TGTGCCAGCAGCTTAGGACCCGGGGAGAAGTTTTTT
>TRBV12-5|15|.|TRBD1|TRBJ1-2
CASGFPDRPLHGYTF
TGTGCTAGTGGTTTCCCGGACAGGCCCCTCCATGGCTACACCTTC
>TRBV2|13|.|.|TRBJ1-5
CASSDSGEQPQHF
TGTGCCAGCAGTGACTCAGGGGAACAGCCCCAGCATTTT
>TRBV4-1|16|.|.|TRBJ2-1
CASSQVGRGGIDEQFF
TGCGCCAGCAGCCAAGTCGGCAGGGGGGGAATTGATGAGCAGTTCTTC
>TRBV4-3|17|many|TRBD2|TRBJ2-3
CASSQEVAAGFTDTQYF
TGCGCCAGCAGCCAAGAGGTCGCAGCGGGATTCACAGATACGCAGTATTTT
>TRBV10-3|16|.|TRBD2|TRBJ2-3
CAISEPSGRLTDTQYF
TGTGCCATCAGTGAGCCTAGCGGGAGGCTCACAGATACGCAGTATTTT